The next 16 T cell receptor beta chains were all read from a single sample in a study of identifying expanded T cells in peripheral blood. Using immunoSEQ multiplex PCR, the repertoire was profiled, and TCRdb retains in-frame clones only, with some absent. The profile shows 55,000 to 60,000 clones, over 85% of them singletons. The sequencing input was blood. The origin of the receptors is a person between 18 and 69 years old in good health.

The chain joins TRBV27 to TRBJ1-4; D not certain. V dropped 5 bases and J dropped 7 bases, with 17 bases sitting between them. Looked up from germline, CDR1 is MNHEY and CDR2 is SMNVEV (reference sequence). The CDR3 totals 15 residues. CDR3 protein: CASSPGRSFGEKLFF. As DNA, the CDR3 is TGTGCCAGCAGTCCAGGCAGGTCTTTCGGTGAAAAACTGTTTTTT.

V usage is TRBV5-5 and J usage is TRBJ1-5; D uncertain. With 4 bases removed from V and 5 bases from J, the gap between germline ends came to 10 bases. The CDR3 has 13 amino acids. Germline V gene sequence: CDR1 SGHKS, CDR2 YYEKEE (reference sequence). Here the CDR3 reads CASSEKRYQPQHF. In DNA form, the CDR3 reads TGTGCCAGCAGCGAGAAACGCTATCAGCCCCAGCATTTT.

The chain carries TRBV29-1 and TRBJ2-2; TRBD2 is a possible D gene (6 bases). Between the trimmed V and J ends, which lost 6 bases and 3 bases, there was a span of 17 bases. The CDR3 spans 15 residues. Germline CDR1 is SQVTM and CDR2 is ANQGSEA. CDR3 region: CSVLTGDSYTGELFF. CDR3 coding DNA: TGCAGCGTCCTAACTGGGGACTCATACACCGGGGAGCTGTTTTTT.

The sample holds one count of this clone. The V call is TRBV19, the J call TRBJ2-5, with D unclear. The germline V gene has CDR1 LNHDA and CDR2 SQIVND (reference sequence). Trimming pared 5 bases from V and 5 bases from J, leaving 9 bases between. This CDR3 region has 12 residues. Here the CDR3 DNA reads TGTGCCAGTAGTCTCCCCGGGGAGACCCAGTACTTC. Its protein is CASSLPGETQYF.

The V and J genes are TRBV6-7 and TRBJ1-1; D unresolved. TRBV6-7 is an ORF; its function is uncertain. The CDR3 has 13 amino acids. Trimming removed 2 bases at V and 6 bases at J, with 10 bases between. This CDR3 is CASSYRSVAEAFF. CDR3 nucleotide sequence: TGTGCCAGCAGTTACCGGAGTGTCGCTGAAGCTTTCTTT.

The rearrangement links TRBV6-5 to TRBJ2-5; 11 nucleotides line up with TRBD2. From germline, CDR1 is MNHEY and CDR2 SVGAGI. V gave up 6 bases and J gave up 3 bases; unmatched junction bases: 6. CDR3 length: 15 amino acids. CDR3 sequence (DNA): TGTGCCAGCAGAGGAGTAGCGGGGGGGGAAGAGACCCAGTACTTC. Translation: CASRGVAGGEETQYF.

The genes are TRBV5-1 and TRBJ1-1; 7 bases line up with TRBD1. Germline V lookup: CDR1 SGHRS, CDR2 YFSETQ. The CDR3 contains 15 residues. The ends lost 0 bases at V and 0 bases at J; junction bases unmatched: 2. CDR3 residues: CASSLVGTVNTEAFF. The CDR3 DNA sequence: TGCGCCAGCAGCTTGGTAGGGACAGTGAACACTGAAGCTTTCTTT.

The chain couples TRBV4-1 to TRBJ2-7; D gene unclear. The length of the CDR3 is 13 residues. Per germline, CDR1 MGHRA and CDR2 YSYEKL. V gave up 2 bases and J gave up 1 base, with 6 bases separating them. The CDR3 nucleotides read TGCGCCAGCAGCCAACTCCAATCCTACGAGCAGTACTTC. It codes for CASSQLQSYEQYF.

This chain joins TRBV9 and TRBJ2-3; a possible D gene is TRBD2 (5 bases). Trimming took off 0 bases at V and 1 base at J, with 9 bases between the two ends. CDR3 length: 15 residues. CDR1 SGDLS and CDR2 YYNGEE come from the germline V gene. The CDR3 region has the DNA TGTGCCAGCAGCGTAGAGGAGGTGGGCACAGATACGCAGTATTTT. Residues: CASSVEEVGTDTQYF.

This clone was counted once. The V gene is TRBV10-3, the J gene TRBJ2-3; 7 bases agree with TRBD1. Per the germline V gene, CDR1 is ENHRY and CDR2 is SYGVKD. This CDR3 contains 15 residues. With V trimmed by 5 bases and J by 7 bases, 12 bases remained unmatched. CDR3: CAISRDRVGENTQYF. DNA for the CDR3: TGTGCCATCAGTAGAGACAGGGTGGGCGAAAATACGCAGTATTTT.

CDR3 sequence reads: CASSLRAEYHEQYF. CDR3 coding DNA: TGTGCCAGCAGTTTAAGGGCGGAGTACCACGAGCAGTACTTC. J is TRBJ2-7 and V is TRBV27; D unclear. V shed 2 bases and J shed 5 bases, with 13 bases lying between them. Germline lookup yields CDR1 MNHEY and CDR2 SMNVEV (reference sequence). This CDR3 spans 14 amino acids.

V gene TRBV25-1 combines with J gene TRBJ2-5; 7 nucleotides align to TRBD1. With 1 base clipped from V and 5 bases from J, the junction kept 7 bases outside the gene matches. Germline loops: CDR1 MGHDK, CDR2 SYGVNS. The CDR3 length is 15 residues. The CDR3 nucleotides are TGTGCCAGCAGTGAATTAACAGGGGTGAGGGAGACCCAGTACTTC. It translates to CASSELTGVRETQYF.

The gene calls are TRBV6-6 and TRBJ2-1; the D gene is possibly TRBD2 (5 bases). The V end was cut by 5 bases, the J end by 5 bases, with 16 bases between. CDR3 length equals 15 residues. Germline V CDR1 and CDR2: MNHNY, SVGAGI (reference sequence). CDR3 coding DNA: TGTGCCAGCAGTGAGACTACCTCTTTCGACAATGAGCAGTTCTTC. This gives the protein CASSETTSFDNEQFF.

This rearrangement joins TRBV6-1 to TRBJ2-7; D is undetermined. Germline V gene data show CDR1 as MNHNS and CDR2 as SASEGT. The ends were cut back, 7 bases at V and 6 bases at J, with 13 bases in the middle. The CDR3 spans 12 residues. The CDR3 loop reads CASTKESSEQYF. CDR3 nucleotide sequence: TGTGCCAGCACCAAAGAGAGTTCCGAGCAGTACTTC.

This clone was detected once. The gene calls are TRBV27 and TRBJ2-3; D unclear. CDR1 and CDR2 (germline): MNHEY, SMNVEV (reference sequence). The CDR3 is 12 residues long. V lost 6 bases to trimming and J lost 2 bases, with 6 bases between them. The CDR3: CASSPDTDTQYF. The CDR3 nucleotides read TGTGCCAGCAGCCCCGACACAGATACGCAGTATTTT.

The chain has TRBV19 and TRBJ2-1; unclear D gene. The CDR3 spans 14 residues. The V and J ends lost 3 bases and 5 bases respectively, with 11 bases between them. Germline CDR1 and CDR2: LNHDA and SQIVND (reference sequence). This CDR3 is CASSMSVWDNEQFF. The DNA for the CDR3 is TGTGCCAGTAGTATGTCTGTGTGGGACAATGAGCAGTTCTTC.